This TCR beta chain was obtained from a study of blood T cell repertoires in COVID-19. Some clones are missing from TCRdb's copy, which holds only in-frame ones; the method was immunoSEQ multiplex PCR. Among approximately 32,000 clones listed, just over 85% were seen once. Sequences were obtained from peripheral blood. The receptor's source is a woman in her 70s with active COVID-19.

In DNA, the CDR3 is TGTGCCAGCAGCGGAGGACAGGGTTCTGCCTATGGCTACACCTTC. This gives the protein CASSGGQGSAYGYTF. This chain joins TRBV7-9 and TRBJ1-2; 8 bases align to TRBD1. Trimming cost V 5 bases and J 4 bases; bases outside gene matches: 9. The CDR3 is 15 amino acids. Germline CDR1 reads SEHNR; CDR2 reads FQNEAQ (reference sequence).